One and the same sample provided the 18 T cell receptor beta chains below, sequenced in a study of blood T cell repertoires in COVID-19. The repertoire was sequenced with immunoSEQ multiplex PCR; TCRdb's copy has only in-frame clones and lacks some. The sample consists of fewer than 650,000 clones, 85% to 90% of them appearing once. The sequencing input was peripheral blood. The receptors derive from a woman between 45 and 65 years old with COVID-19, enrolled during active disease.

The chain has TRBV5-6 and TRBJ1-5, with D unresolved. Germline lookup yields CDR1 SGHDT and CDR2 YYEEEE. The CDR3 has 14 residues. With 1 base removed from V and 4 bases from J, the gap between germline ends came to 9 bases. DNA for the CDR3: TGTGCCAGCAGCTTGTTCTCGAGAAATCAGCCCCAGCATTTT. It translates to CASSLFSRNQPQHF.

This clone was detected only a few times. The chain is built from TRBV6-5 and TRBJ1-6, with 9 bases that match TRBD1. Germline CDR1 is MNHEY and CDR2 is SVGAGI. V lost 6 bases to trimming and J lost 8 bases; unmatched junction nucleotides: 5. The CDR3 runs 14 residues. The CDR3 sequence: CASRTGTGYSPLHF. Written as DNA, the CDR3 is TGTGCCAGCAGAACCGGGACAGGGTATTCACCCCTCCACTTT.

The J gene is TRBJ1-5, the V gene TRBV10-1; D is ambiguous. Germline lookup yields CDR1 WNHNN and CDR2 SYGVQD (reference sequence). CDR3 length: 14 amino acids. V dropped 3 bases and J dropped 2 bases, with 8 bases sitting between them. CDR3 protein: CASSEGGGNQPQHF. In DNA, the CDR3 is TGCGCCAGCAGTGAAGGTGGAGGCAATCAGCCCCAGCATTTT.

The chain combines TRBV28 with TRBJ1-6, with D uncertain. Per the germline V gene, CDR1 is MDHEN and CDR2 is SYDVKM. V dropped 2 bases and J dropped 10 bases, with 6 bases sitting between them. The CDR3 has 12 amino acids. The CDR3: CASSLVGSPLHF. In DNA, the CDR3 is TGTGCCAGCAGTTTAGTTGGCTCACCCCTCCACTTT.

V is TRBV5-1 and J is TRBJ2-3; TRBD2 might be the D (6 bases). The CDR3 consists of 15 residues. The ends were cut back, 4 bases at V and 1 base at J, with 13 bases in the middle. Germline V gene data show CDR1 as SGHRS and CDR2 as YFSETQ. CDR3 region: CASSVGGGRTDTQYF. In nucleotides, the CDR3 is TGCGCCAGCAGCGTCGGGGGTGGCCGCACAGATACGCAGTATTTT.

The V gene is TRBV14, the J gene TRBJ2-1, with D perhaps matching TRBD2 (5 bases). This CDR3 region has 12 residues. Germline CDR1 reads SGHDN; CDR2 reads FVKESK. Trimming cost V 4 bases and J 8 bases, with 9 bases left between them. CDR3 in DNA: TGTGCCAGCAGCCCGGGGATTGATGAGCAGTTCTTC. Its translation: CASSPGIDEQFF.

V usage is TRBV4-1 and J usage is TRBJ2-3; 7 bases are a match to TRBD1. V gave up 1 base and J gave up 4 bases; unmatched junction bases: 17. Germline assignment: CDR1 MGHRA and CDR2 YSYEKL. CDR3 length equals 19 residues. CDR3 sequence reads: CASSQGPQGRQGVPDTQYF. CDR3 nucleotides: TGCGCCAGCAGCCAAGGACCACAAGGCCGACAGGGAGTCCCAGATACGCAGTATTTT.

The rearrangement uses TRBV2 and TRBJ2-2; possibly TRBD1 for D (6 bases). In germline, CDR1 is SNHLY, CDR2 FYNNEI. This CDR3 has 16 amino acids. The V end was cut by 5 bases, the J end by 1 base, with 14 bases between. The CDR3 DNA reads TGTGCCAGCAGTCTCACACCGACAGGGAACACCGGGGAGCTGTTTTTT. Protein sequence: CASSLTPTGNTGELFF.

The rearrangement uses TRBV27 and TRBJ2-2, with TRBD2 as a possible D gene (5 bases). V was pared by 5 bases and J by 4 bases, with 5 bases between. Germline V lookup: CDR1 MNHEY, CDR2 SMNVEV (reference sequence). The CDR3 extends over 12 amino acids. The CDR3 DNA follows: TGTGCCAGCAGTCGGGGCACCGGGGAGCTGTTTTTT. Translated, it gives CASSRGTGELFF.

The chain employs TRBV5-4 and TRBJ1-3; TRBD1 might be the D (5 bases). There are 13 residues in the CDR3. Trimming stripped 4 bases from V and 4 bases from J, with 9 bases between. CDR1 and CDR2 from the germline V gene are SGHNT and YYREEE (reference sequence). CDR3 in amino acids: CASSTQAGNTIYF. Here the CDR3 DNA reads TGTGCCAGCAGCACACAGGCAGGAAACACCATATATTTT.

The chain recombines TRBV7-2 with TRBJ1-5; no clear D gene. Between the trimmed V and J ends, which lost 4 bases and 0 bases, there was a span of 13 bases. The CDR3 length is 16 residues. Germline CDR1 reads SGHTA; CDR2 reads FQGNSA. This CDR3 is CASSSQNSNSNQPQHF. The CDR3 DNA reads as TGTGCCAGCAGCTCTCAAAACAGTAATAGCAATCAGCCCCAGCATTTT.

This chain uses TRBV24-1 with TRBJ1-2; D gene unclear. The CDR3 length is 13 residues. Germline V gene data show CDR1 as KGHDR and CDR2 as SFDVKD. V was pared by 8 bases and J by 8 bases, with 17 bases between. The chain's CDR3 is CATMARPGGGYTF. In DNA, the CDR3 is TGTGCCACCATGGCCCGGCCTGGAGGAGGCTACACCTTC.

This rearrangement joins TRBV2 to TRBJ2-3; weak D call: TRBD2 (6 bases). The CDR3 spans 15 residues. Germline V gene lookup returns CDR1 SNHLY and CDR2 FYNNEI. Trimming removed 5 bases at V and 5 bases at J, with 17 bases between. CDR3 in amino acids: CASSLYPGGLDTQYF. The CDR3 nucleotides are TGTGCCAGCAGTTTATATCCTGGGGGGTTAGATACGCAGTATTTT.

This chain links TRBV3-1 (or the pseudogene TRBV3-2) with TRBJ2-4; a weak D match, TRBD1 (7 bases). V lost 7 bases and J lost 3, with 13 bases in between. The CDR3 has 14 residues. From germline, CDR1 is LGHDT and CDR2 YNNKEL (reference sequence). CDR3 amino acids: CASTGRGDKNIQYF. The CDR3 region has the DNA TGTGCCAGCACGGGCAGGGGGGACAAAAACATTCAGTACTTC.

The chain has TRBV15 and TRBJ1-5; the D gene is possibly TRBD1 (5 bases). Germline-derived CDR1 and CDR2 are LNHNV and YYDKDF (reference sequence). This CDR3 has 13 residues. Between the trimmed V and J ends, which lost 5 bases and 4 bases, there was a span of 9 bases. CDR3 DNA sequence: TGTGCCACCAGCTCCGGGGGGAATCAGCCCCAGCATTTT. It codes for CATSSGGNQPQHF.

The rearrangement uses TRBV19 and TRBJ1-5, with 7 bases matching TRBD1. CDR1 LNHDA and CDR2 SQIVND come from the germline V gene (reference sequence). The CDR3 is 16 residues long. V lost 3 bases, J lost 4 bases, and 9 bases stayed unmatched. The CDR3 loop reads CASSILLGQQNQPQHF. The CDR3 DNA reads TGTGCCAGTAGTATCCTCCTGGGACAGCAAAATCAGCCCCAGCATTTT. Based on the CDR3 plus reference TRBV19 and TRBJ1-5, the full variable domain is DGGITQSPKYLFRKEGQNVTLSCEQNLNHDAMYWYRQDPGQGLRLIYYSQIVNDFQKGDIAEGYSVSREKKESFPLTVTSAQKNPTAFYLCASSILLGQQNQPQHFGDGTRLSIL.

This sequence joins TRBV5-8 and TRBJ2-1; the match to TRBD1 covers 12 bases. Germline lookup yields CDR1 SGHTS and CDR2 YDEGEE. The CDR3 sequence is 19 residues long. V gave up 3 bases and J gave up 7 bases; unmatched junction bases: 17. The CDR3 protein is CASSWAIGTGGAVNNEQFF. The CDR3 region has the DNA TGTGCCAGCAGCTGGGCTATTGGGACAGGGGGCGCAGTTAATAATGAGCAGTTCTTC.

The chain links TRBV10-2 to TRBJ1-1, with 10 nucleotides matching TRBD1. Germline V gene sequence: CDR1 WSHSY, CDR2 SAAADI. This CDR3 has 12 residues. The ends lost 8 bases at V and 5 bases at J; junction bases unmatched: 2. CDR3 protein: CASRDRGTEAFF. The CDR3 bases are TGCGCCAGCCGGGACAGGGGAACTGAAGCTTTCTTT.